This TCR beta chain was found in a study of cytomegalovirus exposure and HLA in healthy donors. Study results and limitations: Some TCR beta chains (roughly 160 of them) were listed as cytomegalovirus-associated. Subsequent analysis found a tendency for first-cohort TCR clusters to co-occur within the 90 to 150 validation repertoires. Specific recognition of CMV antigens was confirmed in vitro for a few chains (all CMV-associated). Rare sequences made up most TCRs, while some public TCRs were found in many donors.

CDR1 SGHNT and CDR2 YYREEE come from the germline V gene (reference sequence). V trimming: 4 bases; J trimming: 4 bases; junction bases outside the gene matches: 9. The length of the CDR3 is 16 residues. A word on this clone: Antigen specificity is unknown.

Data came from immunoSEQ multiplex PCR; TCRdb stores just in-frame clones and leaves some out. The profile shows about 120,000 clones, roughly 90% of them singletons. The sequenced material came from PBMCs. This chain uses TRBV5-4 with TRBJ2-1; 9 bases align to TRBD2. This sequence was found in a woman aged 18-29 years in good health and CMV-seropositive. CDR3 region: CASSPDSGGPYNEQFF. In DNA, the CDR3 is TGTGCCAGCAGCCCGGATAGCGGGGGCCCTTACAATGAGCAGTTCTTC.